These 20 T cell receptor beta chains were sequenced from one sample in a study of cytomegalovirus exposure and HLA in healthy donors. Amplification used 60 Vbeta primers and 13 Jbeta primers. Repertoires were generated with immunoSEQ multiplex PCR, while TCRdb's copy carries only in-frame clones and drops some. The sample lists 85,000 to 90,000 clones, about 75% occurring once. The sequencing sample was made of PBMCs. These receptors were obtained from a man aged 30 to 45 in good health and CMV-seropositive.

There are a few counts of this clone. The chain couples TRBV7-3 to TRBJ2-3, with 9 bases fitting TRBD2. The CDR3 has 18 residues. CDR1 and CDR2 from the germline V gene are SGHTA and FQGTGA. Germline trimming cut 0 bases from V and 3 bases from J; bases unmatched to any gene: 10. The CDR3 protein is CASSLTYGGGGRTDTQYF. In DNA, the CDR3 is TGTGCCAGCAGCTTAACTTATGGCGGGGGGGGGAGGACAGATACGCAGTATTTT.

The genes are TRBV30 and TRBJ1-4; D possibly corresponds to TRBD1 (5 bases). From germline, CDR1 is GTSNPN and CDR2 SVGIG (reference sequence). V lost 1 base, J lost 8 bases, and 8 bases lay in between. This CDR3 spans 12 amino acids. In DNA, the CDR3 is TGTGCCTGGAGTGAGGGGAGGGAAAAACTGTTTTTT. Translation: CAWSEGREKLFF.

In this sample, this clone turned up once. The rearrangement uses TRBV28 and TRBJ2-1; no firm D call. The CDR3 has 14 amino acids. Germline V gene lookup returns CDR1 MDHEN and CDR2 SYDVKM. Trimming cost V 8 bases and J 5 bases, with 16 bases left between them. CDR3 sequence reads: CASQSTRPNNEQFF. In nucleotides, the CDR3 is TGTGCCAGCCAATCGACTCGACCCAACAATGAGCAGTTCTTC.

The CDR3 nucleotides read TGCGCCAGCAGCTTAAGTGGACTTGTCGCTTTCTTT. This gives the protein CASSLSGLVAFF. The chain joins TRBV5-1 to TRBJ1-1; unclear D gene. Germline lookup yields CDR1 SGHRS and CDR2 YFSETQ. The CDR3 has 12 amino acids. Trimming left V 2 bases short and J 11 bases short, with 13 bases between.

V usage is TRBV9 and J usage is TRBJ2-1; 8 nucleotides match TRBD2. Per germline, CDR1 SGDLS and CDR2 YYNGEE. The CDR3 consists of 16 residues. V lost 0 bases and J lost 8; bases outside the gene matches: 10. The CDR3 region is CASSVDPRGGQHEQFF. For the CDR3, the DNA is TGTGCCAGCAGCGTAGACCCCCGGGGGGGCCAGCATGAGCAGTTCTTC.

The chain carries TRBV6-5 and TRBJ2-7; perhaps TRBD1 as D (6 bases). The length of the CDR3 is 16 residues. Per germline, CDR1 MNHEY and CDR2 SVGAGI. The V and J ends lost 0 bases and 2 bases respectively, with 14 bases between them. The CDR3 DNA reads TGTGCCAGCAGTTACTCTCTTCCGGACAGCCCCTACGAGCAGTACTTC. Its translation: CASSYSLPDSPYEQYF.

The genes are TRBV28 and TRBJ2-7; 7 bases are a match to TRBD1. Germline V gene sequence: CDR1 MDHEN, CDR2 SYDVKM. With 6 bases clipped from V and 2 bases from J, the junction kept 13 bases outside the gene matches. The CDR3 covers 16 residues. DNA of the CDR3: TGTGCCAGCAGGGGCCCGACAGGGAGTATGGCCTACGAGCAGTACTTC. Its protein product is CASRGPTGSMAYEQYF.

This clone was detected a few times. The V gene is TRBV4-2, the J gene TRBJ2-3, with 9 positions matching TRBD2. With 0 bases clipped from V and 5 bases from J, the junction kept 3 bases outside the gene matches. Germline lookup yields CDR1 LGHNA and CDR2 YNFKEQ. The CDR3 length is 15 residues. The DNA for the CDR3 is TGTGCCAGCAGCCAAGAGCGGGGGGGCCAAGATACGCAGTATTTT. Its translation is CASSQERGGQDTQYF.

This clone showed up many times. V gene TRBV23-1 combines with J gene TRBJ2-5, with no clear D. TRBV23-1 is noted as an ORF with a role that remains uncertain. The CDR3 loop spans 16 amino acids. V was pared by 1 base and J by 0 bases, with 12 bases between. The CDR3 sequence: CASSQLTANYQETQYF. CDR3 nucleotides: TGCGCCAGCAGTCAATTAACAGCTAATTACCAAGAGACCCAGTACTTC.

The V and J genes are TRBV27 and TRBJ2-7, with TRBD1 matching over 9 bases. The germline gives CDR1 MNHEY, CDR2 SMNVEV (reference sequence). V lost 3 bases to trimming and J lost 7 bases; unmatched junction nucleotides: 7. The CDR3 is 14 amino acids. As DNA, the CDR3 is TGTGCCAGCAGTTTTGGGACAGGGCTATGGGAGCAGTACTTC. Its protein product is CASSFGTGLWEQYF.

The chain uses TRBV19 and TRBJ2-2; unclear D gene. This CDR3 has 13 amino acids. Per germline, CDR1 LNHDA and CDR2 SQIVND (reference sequence). V was clipped by 3 bases and J by 6 bases, with 8 bases between them. The DNA of the CDR3 is TGTGCCAGTAGTATTTCAGCGTCCGGGGAGCTGTTTTTT. The encoded protein is CASSISASGELFF.

This chain connects TRBV4-1 to TRBJ2-1; 8 positions match TRBD2. After removal of 5 bases from V and 6 bases from J, the junction contained 12 bases not matched to a gene. Germline CDR1 reads MGHRA; CDR2 reads YSYEKL. The CDR3 is made up of 16 amino acids. The CDR3: CASSSTRLAGANEQFF. Written as DNA, the CDR3 is TGCGCCAGCAGCTCCACGCGGCTAGCGGGCGCCAATGAGCAGTTCTTC.

This clone was observed once. Other nucleotide sequences in the sample specify the same CDR3. The rearrangement uses TRBV6-5 and TRBJ1-3; tentatively, D is TRBD1 (5 bases). This CDR3 is 12 amino acids long. The germline V gene has CDR1 MNHEY and CDR2 SVGAGI. V lost 6 bases, J lost 7 bases, and 10 bases lay in between. The CDR3 region has the DNA TGTGCCAGCAGGGCGTCAGGGAACACCATATATTTT. This gives the protein CASRASGNTIYF.

V and J are TRBV6-4 and TRBJ1-2, with TRBD1 as a possible D gene (6 bases). V dropped 5 bases and J dropped 8 bases, with 21 bases sitting between them. Germline V gene lookup returns CDR1 MRHNA and CDR2 SNTAGT. This CDR3 is 15 amino acids long. The CDR3 nucleotides are TGTGCCAGCAGTTTCCCGGGCGGGGGGCCAGGGGGCTACACCTTC. Amino acids: CASSFPGGGPGGYTF.

The chain recombines TRBV9 with TRBJ1-6, with 7 positions matching TRBD1. CDR1 and CDR2 from the germline V gene are SGDLS and YYNGEE. V gave up 3 bases and J gave up 5 bases; unmatched junction bases: 2. CDR3 length: 14 amino acids. The CDR3 sequence: CASSAGQNNSPLHF. The CDR3 DNA follows: TGTGCCAGCAGCGCGGGACAGAATAATTCACCCCTCCACTTT.

The chain recombines TRBV5-1 with TRBJ2-6; D unresolved. The germline V gene has CDR1 SGHRS and CDR2 YFSETQ. V was clipped by 0 bases and J by 1 base, with 5 bases between them. CDR3 length: 15 residues. The chain's CDR3 is CASSLGLSGANVLTF. CDR3 DNA sequence: TGCGCCAGCAGCTTGGGTTTATCTGGGGCCAACGTCCTGACTTTC.

V and J are TRBV4-1 and TRBJ2-5; 7 positions match TRBD2. V was pared by 3 bases and J by 3 bases, with 4 bases of the junction left unmatched. Per germline, CDR1 MGHRA and CDR2 YSYEKL. The CDR3 is 14 amino acids. The CDR3 here is CASSHVAGEETQYF. The CDR3 DNA reads TGCGCCAGCAGCCACGTAGCGGGTGAAGAGACCCAGTACTTC.

The rearrangement joins TRBV7-3 to TRBJ2-1, with D uncertain. The CDR3 sequence is 13 residues long. Trimming removed 2 bases at V and 6 bases at J, with 8 bases between. Germline V lookup: CDR1 SGHTA, CDR2 FQGTGA. The CDR3 DNA reads as TGTGCCAGCAGCTTATTCGAGTCCAATGAGCAGTTCTTC. Its protein is CASSLFESNEQFF.

The rearrangement uses TRBV7-9 and TRBJ2-1; TRBD1 aligns across 7 bases. V was pared by 1 base and J by 9 bases, with 3 bases of the junction left unmatched. This CDR3 comprises 13 residues. Germline CDR1 and CDR2: SEHNR and FQNEAQ (reference sequence). Written as DNA, the CDR3 is TGTGCCAGCAGCTTAGAGGGGGCGACTGAGCAGTTCTTC. This encodes CASSLEGATEQFF.

The V gene is TRBV2, the J gene TRBJ1-5; 8 bases are shared with TRBD1. Germline values: CDR1 SNHLY, CDR2 FYNNEI. CDR3 length equals 14 residues. The ends lost 6 bases at V and 11 bases at J; junction bases unmatched: 12. CDR3 sequence reads: CASRQGDLEWAQHF. DNA for the CDR3: TGTGCCAGCAGACAGGGGGACCTGGAATGGGCCCAGCATTTT.